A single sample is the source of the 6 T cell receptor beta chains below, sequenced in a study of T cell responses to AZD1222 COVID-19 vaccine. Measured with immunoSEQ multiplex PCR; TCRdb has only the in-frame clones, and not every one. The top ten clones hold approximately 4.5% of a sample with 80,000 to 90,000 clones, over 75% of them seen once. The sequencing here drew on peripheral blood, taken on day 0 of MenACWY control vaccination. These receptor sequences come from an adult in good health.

DNA for the CDR3: TGTGCCAGCAGCCCCCGGGACAGTGAAGCTTTCTTT. Translation gives CASSPRDSEAFF. V and J are TRBV7-9 and TRBJ1-1; 7 bases fit TRBD1. This CDR3 is built from 12 residues. Per the germline V gene, CDR1 is SEHNR and CDR2 is FQNEAQ (reference sequence). V dropped 5 bases and J dropped 7; count of bases not matched to a gene: 4.

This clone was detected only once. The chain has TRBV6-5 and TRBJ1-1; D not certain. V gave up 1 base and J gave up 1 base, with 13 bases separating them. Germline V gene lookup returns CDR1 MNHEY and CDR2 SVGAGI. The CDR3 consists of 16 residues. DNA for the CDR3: TGTGCCAGCAGTTACTTATTTACAGCTCCGAACACTGAAGCTTTCTTT. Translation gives CASSYLFTAPNTEAFF.

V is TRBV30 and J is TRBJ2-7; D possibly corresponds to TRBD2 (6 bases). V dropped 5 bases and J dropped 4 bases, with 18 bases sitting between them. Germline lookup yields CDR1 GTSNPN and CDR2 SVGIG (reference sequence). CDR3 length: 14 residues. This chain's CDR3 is CAWALPGLEYEQYF. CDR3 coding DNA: TGTGCCTGGGCTTTACCGGGACTCGAATACGAGCAGTACTTC.

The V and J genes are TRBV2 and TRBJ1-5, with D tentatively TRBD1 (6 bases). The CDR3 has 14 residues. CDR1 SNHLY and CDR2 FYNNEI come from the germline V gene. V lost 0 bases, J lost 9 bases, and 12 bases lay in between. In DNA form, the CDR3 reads TGTGCCAGCAGTGAAGCACGGGGGGGCGCGCCCCAGCATTTT. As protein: CASSEARGGAPQHF.

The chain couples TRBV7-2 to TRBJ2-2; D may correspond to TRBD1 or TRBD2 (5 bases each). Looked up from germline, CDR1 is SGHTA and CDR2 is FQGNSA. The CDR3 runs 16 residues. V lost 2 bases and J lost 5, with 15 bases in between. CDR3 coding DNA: TGTGCCAGCAGCTTACAGGGAGCCAGCCAAACCGGGGAGCTGTTTTTT. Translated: CASSLQGASQTGELFF.

CDR3 coding DNA: TGTGCCAGCTCGAGACGGCTTGGAGGCTACACCTTC. Its translation: CASSRRLGGYTF. The chain employs TRBV28 and TRBJ1-2; D is undetermined. The CDR3 is made up of 12 amino acids. V lost 8 bases to trimming and J lost 8 bases, with 15 bases between them. Germline CDR1 and CDR2: MDHEN and SYDVKM.